What follows are 2 T cell receptor beta chains derived from one specimen sequenced in a study of blood T cell repertoires in COVID-19. Measured with immunoSEQ multiplex PCR; TCRdb has only the in-frame clones, and not every one. The table records around 60,000 clones, about 76% of them present only once. Material: peripheral blood. The receptors shown here come from a woman of 80 years or more with active or convalescent COVID-19.

The chain combines TRBV7-9 with TRBJ1-1; 7 bases are a match to TRBD1. V gave up 6 bases and J gave up 4 bases; unmatched junction bases: 8. The germline CDR1 and CDR2 sequences are SEHNR and FQNEAQ (reference sequence). The CDR3 is 14 residues long. In nucleotides, the CDR3 is TGTGCCAGCAGAAGTACAGGGGCGGCCACTGAAGCTTTCTTT. It specifies CASRSTGAATEAFF.

The chain combines TRBV5-8 with TRBJ2-1, with TRBD1 as a possible D gene (5 bases). V was shortened by 1 base and J by 5 bases, with 10 bases between the two germline ends. The CDR3 has 14 residues. Germline-derived CDR1 and CDR2 are SGHTS and YDEGEE. The CDR3 DNA sequence: TGTGCCAGCAGCTTGCAGGGTACAAACAATGAGCAGTTCTTC. Its protein is CASSLQGTNNEQFF.